Below, 10 T cell receptor beta chains from the same sample are listed, as sequenced in a study of blood T cells in healthy people across ages. Using a J-beta primer mix together with a sample-barcoded 5' primer, a second PCR was run for roughly 6 to 11 cycles. MiXCR, applied by TCRdb to the 5' RACE reads, yields one record per CDR3 protein. The data contain 750,000 to 850,000 distinct CDR3 sequences, just under 25% of them seen just once; the ten biggest clones take up roughly 3.5%. This sample was also put to use in a study of T cells of mothers and their children.

Sequencing was done on a sample of blood. The receptor set was obtained from a boy aged 10-17 years in good health.

This clonotype has a handful of counts. V gene TRBV9 combines with J gene TRBJ2-3; D remains ambiguous. Trimming removed 4 bases from V and 2 bases from J, with 5 bases in between. CDR1 and CDR2 from the germline V gene are SGDLS and YYNGEE. The CDR3 runs to 12 residues. CDR3 sequence reads: CASSSFTDTQYF. CDR3 DNA sequence: TGTGCCAGCAGCTCTTTCACAGATACGCAGTATTTT.

This clonotype has just a few counts. The J gene is TRBJ1-2, the V gene TRBV7-2; D unclear. V shed 5 bases and J shed 7 bases, with 11 bases lying between them. The germline gives CDR1 SGHTA, CDR2 FQGNSA. The CDR3 has 12 amino acids. The DNA for the CDR3 is TGTGCCAGCAGCGACGGTGGGGTTGGCTACACCTTC. Its translation is CASSDGGVGYTF.

V usage is TRBV2 and J usage is TRBJ1-6, with D hard to call. V gave up 6 bases and J gave up 7 bases, with 7 bases separating them. The germline CDR1 and CDR2 sequences are SNHLY and FYNNEI. This CDR3 spans 12 amino acids. CDR3 protein: CASRPENSPLHF. In nucleotides, the CDR3 is TGTGCCAGCAGGCCTGAAAATTCACCCCTCCACTTT.

The chain recombines TRBV6-1 with TRBJ1-6; D possibly corresponds to TRBD1 (5 bases). This CDR3 spans 17 amino acids. V was shortened by 1 base and J by 2 bases, with 12 bases between the two germline ends. Germline V gene data show CDR1 as MNHNS and CDR2 as SASEGT. In DNA form, the CDR3 reads TGTGCCAGCAGTGAAGAGGTGGGGCGGCCCTATAATTCACCCCTCCACTTT. Its translation is CASSEEVGRPYNSPLHF.

This clonotype occurred a few times. The chain is built from TRBV7-2 and TRBJ2-3, with TRBD2 matching 11 bases. Germline-derived CDR1 and CDR2 are SGHTA and FQGNSA. The V gene end was trimmed by 4 bases and the J gene end by 5 bases; junction bases not matched to a gene: 2. The CDR3 extends over 14 amino acids. This chain's CDR3 is CASSSGLAVDTQYF. CDR3 DNA sequence: TGTGCCAGCAGCTCGGGACTAGCGGTAGATACGCAGTATTTT.

This chain joins TRBV11-1 and TRBJ2-1; no firm D call. Germline CDR1 is SGHAT and CDR2 is FQDESV (reference sequence). V lost 6 bases to trimming and J lost 9 bases, with 9 bases between them. There are 11 residues in the CDR3. The CDR3 nucleotides read TGTGCCAGCAGTGCCGGGTTTGAGCAGTTCTTC. Protein: CASSAGFEQFF.

The table lists this clonotype with a few counts. The V call is TRBV12-3 or TRBV12-4, the J call TRBJ2-5; D is perhaps TRBD1 (5 bases). The length of the CDR3 is 15 residues. V was clipped by 5 bases and J by 2 bases, with 15 bases between them. The CDR3 here is CASSGRQRKQETQYF. For the CDR3, the DNA is TGTGCCAGCAGTGGCCGACAGCGCAAGCAAGAGACCCAGTACTTC.

The chain carries TRBV20-1 and TRBJ2-5, with D possibly TRBD2 on 6 matching bases. This CDR3 is 15 amino acids long. Germline loops: CDR1 DFQATT, CDR2 SNEGSKA (reference sequence). V lost 5 bases, J lost 11 bases, and 27 bases lay in between. The DNA of the CDR3 is TGCAGTGCTGTAGCTAAGGAGGGGCCCTCCTACAAGCAGTACTTC. It specifies CSAVAKEGPSYKQYF.

Only a few counts were recorded for this clonotype. This rearrangement joins TRBV10-3 to TRBJ2-3, with TRBD2 matching 7 bases. Germline CDR1 is ENHRY and CDR2 is SYGVKD. J gave up 0 bases and V 10 bases, and 16 bases lay outside the gene matches. This CDR3 spans 17 amino acids. The CDR3 region has the DNA TGTGCCACCTTCTCCCCTCTAGCGGTTGATAGCACAGATACGCAGTATTTT. This sequence encodes CATFSPLAVDSTDTQYF.

This clonotype was observed a handful of times. The genes are TRBV28 and TRBJ2-6; D possibly corresponds to TRBD1 (6 bases). Germline V gene sequence: CDR1 MDHEN, CDR2 SYDVKM. This CDR3 has 16 amino acids. The germline V and J ends were trimmed by 3 bases and 4 bases, with 13 bases remaining between them. This CDR3 reads CASSFDRKPGANVLTF. The CDR3 DNA is TGTGCCAGCAGTTTCGACAGGAAGCCCGGGGCCAACGTCCTGACTTTC.